These T cell receptor beta chains were read from a single sample in a study of human T cells and chemical hapten exposure. TCRdb ran MiXCR on the RACE reads and lists one entry per CDR3 protein. Counted here are approximately 320,000 distinct CDR3 sequences, roughly 6% occurring once; the ten biggest clones make up around 8%. Sequencing used whole blood, obtained in connection with sensitization to the hapten diphenylcyclopropenone (DPC). The receptor source for this set is a woman aged 18-29 years with alopecia areata. Some clones in this sample may be carry-over from other donors' samples. CDR3s include the opening cysteine and the closing phenylalanine or tryptophan. Fields, in order: J gene, D gene, clone size, V gene, CDR3 DNA, CDR3 protein. The D gene is left open where the match is weak. The size field is filled for only some rows; it gives once, few, many or a size class.

>TRBJ1-1|NA|many|TRBV5-6
TGTGCCAGCAGCACGAGCCGTCTCTACTGGAACACTGAAGCTTTCTTT
CASSTSRLYWNTEAFF
>TRBJ1-2|NA|few|TRBV29-1
TGCAGCGTTGAGGAGAGAACGGCCCATGGCTACACCTTC
CSVEERTAHGYTF
>TRBJ2-5|TRBD1|few|TRBV5-1
TGCGCCAGCAGCTTGGGTCCCGGACAGGGTGGGAGGACCCAGTACTTC
CASSLGPGQGGRTQYF
>TRBJ2-1|TRBD2|NA|TRBV18
TGTGCCAGCTCACGGCCGGGACTAGCGGGGGATTCAGTAGGCTACAATGAGCAGTTCTTC
CASSRPGLAGDSVGYNEQFF
>TRBJ1-6|NA|many|TRBV10-3
TGTGCCACCAACGAGGGCTCCTATAATTCACCCCTCCACTTT
CATNEGSYNSPLHF
>TRBJ1-1|NA|few|TRBV6-5
TGTGCCAGCAGTTTAGGACATACCGCCATGAACACTGAAGCTTTCTTT
CASSLGHTAMNTEAFF
>TRBJ1-1|NA|many|TRBV29-1
TGCAGCGTTGGACGGGAAAACACTGAAGCTTTCTTT
CSVGRENTEAFF
>TRBJ1-1|NA|NA|TRBV12-3/TRBV12-4
TGTGCCAGCACCCCGGGCTACTCTGACACTGAAGCTTTCTTT
CASTPGYSDTEAFF
>TRBJ2-7|NA|few|TRBV27
TGTGCCAGCAGTTCACAGGGACTGTTATACGAGCAGTACTTC
CASSSQGLLYEQYF
>TRBJ2-7|TRBD1|few|TRBV10-3
TGTGCCATCCTGGACACCGGGACAGGGGGCTACGAGCAGTACTTC
CAILDTGTGGYEQYF
>TRBJ2-3|NA|few|TRBV7-2
TGTGCCAGCAGCTTATTGTTGGCGGGGGCCGCAGATACGCAGTATTTT
CASSLLLAGAADTQYF
>TRBJ1-2|TRBD1|few|TRBV29-1
TGCAGCGTTGAATATAACAGGGGGCCGGACTATGGCTACACCTTC
CSVEYNRGPDYGYTF
>TRBJ1-1|NA|NA|TRBV20-1
TGCAGTGCTAGACCCTCCCCCGGAGTTGAAGCTTTCTTT
CSARPSPGVEAFF
>TRBJ1-1|NA|few|TRBV3-1
TGTGCCAGCAGCCAAAGAGGGGCAGGGAACACTGAAGCTTTCTTT
CASSQRGAGNTEAFF
>TRBJ1-1|TRBD1|NA|TRBV2
TGTGCCAGCAGCCCCACAGGGGCAGGTTTCACTGAAGCTTTCTTT
CASSPTGAGFTEAFF
>TRBJ2-3|NA|few|TRBV5-1
TGCGCCAGCAGCTCTTTGACAGTTGACACAGATACGCAGTATTTT
CASSSLTVDTDTQYF
>TRBJ1-2|TRBD1|many|TRBV12-3/TRBV12-4
TGTGCCAGCAGTTTTGGGGCAGGGGGGAGCTATGGCTACACCTTC
CASSFGAGGSYGYTF
>TRBJ2-7|TRBD1|few|TRBV4-2
TGTGCCAGCAGCCAAGATTGGACAGGGCCCTTCGAGAAGTACTTC
CASSQDWTGPFEKYF